The 18 T cell receptor beta chains presented below share a single source sample, sequenced in a study of metastatic and nonmetastatic thyroid tumors. All patients were treatment-naive before thyroid surgery. TCRdb reanalyzed the PCR reads via MiXCR. The table records more than 15,000 clones, around a sixth of them present only once. Sequencing was performed on blood. These receptor sequences come from a male donor with papillary thyroid cancer or a benign thyroid nodule (not recorded which). Some clones in this sample may be carry-over from other donors' samples.

This clone has a handful of counts. The V call is TRBV28, the J call TRBJ2-7; 12 bases line up with TRBD2. J lost 5 bases, V lost 0 bases, and 2 bases had no gene match. This CDR3 region has 15 residues. Looked up from germline, CDR1 is MDHEN and CDR2 is SYDVKM. This chain's CDR3 is CASSLWTSGGDEQYF. CDR3 bases: TGTGCCAGCAGTTTATGGACTAGCGGGGGCGACGAGCAGTACTTC.

This clone was recorded at least ten times. The chain uses TRBV7-8 and TRBJ2-7, with 10 bases aligning to TRBD2. Per germline, CDR1 SGHVS and CDR2 FQNEAQ. This CDR3 region has 14 residues. J was trimmed by 3 bases and V by 6 bases; bases with no gene match: 5. CDR3 in DNA: TGTGCCAGCAGATCGGAGCGGGGGGGCTACGAGCAGTACTTC. It is translated as CASRSERGGYEQYF.

This clone was detected many times. V is TRBV27 and J is TRBJ1-5; D is ambiguous. Trimming removed 6 bases at V and 9 bases at J, with 9 bases between. This CDR3 is built from 11 residues. Germline V CDR1 and CDR2: MNHEY, SMNVEV (reference sequence). The CDR3: CASRGLRPQHF. CDR3 nucleotides: TGTGCCAGCAGGGGCTTAAGGCCCCAGCATTTT.

Of note for this clone: The missing conserved phenylalanine or tryptophan at the end of this CDR3 makes a read error likely. No DNA is shown, since the ends of the CDR3 on it are uncertain; the CDR3 is the one TCRdb lists. The chain employs TRBV11-2 and TRBJ2-7; TRBD2, the D gene given by the table, was not confirmed from the DNA. Counting both end residues, the CDR3 totals 15 amino acids. The germline V gene encodes CDR1 SGHAT and CDR2 FQNNGV. CDR3 amino acids: CASSFGTSGNGEHYL.

V gene TRBV6-1 combines with J gene TRBJ2-3, with 12 bases identical to TRBD2. The V gene end was trimmed by 4 bases and the J gene end by 4 bases; junction bases not matched to a gene: 3. Germline loops: CDR1 MNHNS, CDR2 SASEGT. This CDR3 has 15 amino acids. The CDR3 DNA follows: TGTGCCAGCAGTGGACTAGCGGGAGCCCCAGATACGCAGTATTTT. This sequence encodes CASSGLAGAPDTQYF.

The chain is built from TRBV13 and TRBJ2-1, with 7 positions matching TRBD2. After removal of 1 base from V and 2 bases from J, the junction contained 8 bases not matched to a gene. The CDR3 sequence is 17 residues long. Per the germline V gene, CDR1 is PRHDT and CDR2 is FYEKMQ (reference sequence). DNA of the CDR3: TGTGCCAGCAGCTTAGCCCTGGGAGCGGGGACCTACAATGAGCAGTTCTTC. Amino acids: CASSLALGAGTYNEQFF.

This clone has a count of ten or more. The J gene is TRBJ2-2, the V gene TRBV6-2 or TRBV6-3; D perhaps matches TRBD2 (6 bases). The germline gives CDR1 MNHEY, CDR2 SVGEGT. With 10 bases removed from V and 5 bases from J, the gap between germline ends came to 14 bases. The CDR3 has 13 residues. The DNA of the CDR3 is TGTGCCACCTTACTAGCATTGACCGGGGAGCTGTTTTTT. This gives the protein CATLLALTGELFF.

The chain carries TRBV4-1 and TRBJ1-1; D gene ambiguous. V was trimmed by 6 bases and J by 1 base, leaving 9 bases between them. CDR1 and CDR2 from the germline V gene are MGHRA and YSYEKL. The CDR3 is made up of 13 amino acids. The CDR3 DNA sequence: TGCGCCAGCAGTACAGCGAAGAACACTGAAGCTTTCTTT. The encoded protein is CASSTAKNTEAFF.

This CDR3 reads CASSDNRSSPLHF. In nucleotides, the CDR3 is TGTGCCAGCAGTGATAACCGGTCATCACCCCTCCACTTT. This sequence joins TRBV27 and TRBJ1-6; no definite D call. From germline, CDR1 is MNHEY and CDR2 SMNVEV (reference sequence). The CDR3 loop spans 13 amino acids. V was shortened by 5 bases and J by 10 bases, with 12 bases between the two germline ends.

The chain joins TRBV9 to TRBJ2-3; perhaps TRBD1 as D (5 bases). Between the trimmed V and J ends, which lost 2 bases and 2 bases, there was a span of 12 bases. The CDR3 has 15 amino acids. Per the germline V gene, CDR1 is SGDLS and CDR2 is YYNGEE. CDR3 DNA: TGTGCCAGCAGCGTGGGAAGACAGTACACAGATACGCAGTATTTT. Translation: CASSVGRQYTDTQYF.

This clone was seen a handful of times. The V gene is TRBV6-1, the J gene TRBJ2-7; D might be TRBD1 (5 bases). The V gene's germline CDR1 is MNHNS and CDR2 SASEGT. Trimming took off 6 bases at V and 0 bases at J, with 12 bases between the two ends. The CDR3 loop spans 14 amino acids. As DNA, the CDR3 is TGTGCCAGCAGAATAAAGGACACCTCCTACGAGCAGTACTTC. Amino acids: CASRIKDTSYEQYF.

This clone was counted ten times or more. The same CDR3 can be traced to other DNA sequences in this sample. The V and J genes are TRBV5-1 and TRBJ2-3; 8 positions match TRBD2. The CDR3 is 15 amino acids. Germline CDR1 SGHRS, CDR2 YFSETQ. V dropped 4 bases and J dropped 2; count of bases not matched to a gene: 6. The CDR3 region is CASSHTAGATDTQYF. Here the CDR3 DNA reads TGCGCCAGCAGCCACACAGCGGGGGCCACAGATACGCAGTATTTT.

In its sample, this clone was seen many times. The CDR3 loop is CATSEPGGRQETQYF. The CDR3 nucleotides are TGTGCCACCAGTGAACCCGGAGGGAGACAAGAGACCCAGTACTTC. The gene calls are TRBV24-1 and TRBJ2-5; tentative D call: TRBD2 (6 bases). The V gene lost 4 bases and the J gene lost 2 bases, with 13 bases spanning the gap. This CDR3 spans 15 amino acids. CDR1 is KGHDR and CDR2 is SFDVKD in the germline V gene.

The chain has TRBV4-1 and TRBJ2-7, with 8 bases that match TRBD1. The ends lost 0 bases at V and 7 bases at J; junction bases unmatched: 8. Per germline, CDR1 MGHRA and CDR2 YSYEKL. This CDR3 region has 15 residues. CDR3 region: CASSQDAGGLGEQYF. CDR3 in DNA: TGCGCCAGCAGCCAAGATGCAGGGGGCCTTGGGGAGCAGTACTTC.

The chain couples TRBV13 to TRBJ1-1, with D possibly being TRBD1 (6 bases). Germline V gives CDR1 PRHDT, CDR2 FYEKMQ (reference sequence). The CDR3 spans 14 residues. V shed 5 bases and J shed 6 bases, with 16 bases lying between them. CDR3 in amino acids: CASSPVTGSSEAFF. CDR3 in DNA: TGTGCCAGCAGCCCGGTGACAGGTTCTTCTGAAGCTTTCTTT.

This clone was seen ten or more times. J is TRBJ2-7 and V is TRBV7-2; 11 positions agree with TRBD1. The ends lost 5 bases at V and 7 bases at J; junction bases unmatched: 10. CDR3 length: 15 residues. Germline-derived CDR1 and CDR2 are SGHTA and FQGNSA. CDR3 sequence: CASSQRTGGAGEQYF. The CDR3 nucleotides read TGTGCCAGCAGCCAGAGGACAGGGGGCGCGGGGGAGCAGTACTTC.

Relative to its sample, this clone is large. The chain combines TRBV27 with TRBJ2-1; 12 nucleotides match TRBD2. Germline CDR1 reads MNHEY; CDR2 reads SMNVEV (reference sequence). Losses at the gene ends were 4 bases for V and 12 bases for J; bases not matched to a gene: 10. The CDR3 contains 15 residues. As DNA, the CDR3 is TGTGCCAGCAGTTCAACGGCTACGGGACTAGCGGGGCAGTTCTTC. Protein product: CASSSTATGLAGQFF.

The chain's CDR3 is CSASTSGAKYNEQFF. The CDR3 bases are TGCAGTGCTAGTACTAGCGGGGCCAAATACAATGAGCAGTTCTTC. The gene calls are TRBV20-1 and TRBJ2-1; 10 bases line up with TRBD2. With 3 bases clipped from V and 4 bases from J, the junction kept 6 bases outside the gene matches. There are 15 residues in the CDR3. CDR1 is DFQATT and CDR2 is SNEGSKA in the germline V gene (reference sequence).